This T cell receptor (beta chain) was retrieved from a study of cytotoxic CD8 clonotypes in ibrutinib-treated CLL. Study-wide context: Around 25 partial and 2 complete responses; at median approximately 70 months, approximately 14 remitted, some twelve progressed.

General study results and limits: Patients showed higher baseline clonality than age-matched healthy donors, and it tracked circulating CD8+ T-cell counts. Sampling times (in sustained-remission versus progressing patients) were not the same.

The planned depth of sequencing spanned 1 in 200,000 to 1 in 1 million T cells. This table comes from immunoSEQ multiplex PCR, and its TCRdb copy is limited to in-frame clones, with some not included. The table lists about 30,000 clones, roughly 57% of them singletons. In its sample, this clone was seen a few times. Its antigen is undetermined. At one end the junction does not follow the germline gene, possibly because of a read error. Source: PBMCs, taken before ibrutinib treatment. This TCR came from a human donor with chronic lymphocytic leukemia.

CDR3 amino acids: CASSLLAGGLVFF. CDR3 nucleotides: TGCGCCAGCAGCTTGTTGGCAGGGGGCCTCGTTTTCTTC. V is TRBV5-1 and J is TRBJ1-2; 8 bases are a match to TRBD1. Germline V CDR1 and CDR2: SGHRS, YFSETQ. The CDR3 totals 13 residues.